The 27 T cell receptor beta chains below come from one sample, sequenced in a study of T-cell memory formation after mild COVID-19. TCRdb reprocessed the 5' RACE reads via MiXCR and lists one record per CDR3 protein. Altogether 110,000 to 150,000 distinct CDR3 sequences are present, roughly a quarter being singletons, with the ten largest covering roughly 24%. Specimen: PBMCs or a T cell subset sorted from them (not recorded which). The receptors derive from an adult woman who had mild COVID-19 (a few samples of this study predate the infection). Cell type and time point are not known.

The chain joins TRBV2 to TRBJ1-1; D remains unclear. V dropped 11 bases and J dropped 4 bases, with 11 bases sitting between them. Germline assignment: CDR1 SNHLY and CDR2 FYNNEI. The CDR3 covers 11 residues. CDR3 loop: CAPRVVTEAFF. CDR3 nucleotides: TGTGCCCCACGTGTAGTCACTGAAGCTTTCTTT.

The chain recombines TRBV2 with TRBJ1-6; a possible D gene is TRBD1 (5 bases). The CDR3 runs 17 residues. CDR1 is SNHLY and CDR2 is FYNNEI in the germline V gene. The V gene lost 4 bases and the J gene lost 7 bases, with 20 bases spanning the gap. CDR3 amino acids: CASSVWSPRAPNSPLHF. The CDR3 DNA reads TGTGCCAGCAGTGTTTGGTCTCCCAGGGCACCGAATTCACCCCTCCACTTT. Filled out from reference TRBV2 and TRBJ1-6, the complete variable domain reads EPEVTQTPSHQVTQMGQEVILRCVPISNHLYFYWYRQILGQKVEFLVSFYNNEISEKSEIFDDQFSVERPDGSNFTLKIRSTKLEDSAMYFCASSVWSPRAPNSPLHFGNGTRLTVT.

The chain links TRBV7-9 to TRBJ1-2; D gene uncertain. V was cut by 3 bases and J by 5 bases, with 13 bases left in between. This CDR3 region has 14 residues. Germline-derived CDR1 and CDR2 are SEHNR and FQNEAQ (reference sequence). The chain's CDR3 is CASSLAVQEYGYTF. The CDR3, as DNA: TGTGCCAGCAGCTTGGCAGTTCAAGAGTATGGCTACACCTTC.

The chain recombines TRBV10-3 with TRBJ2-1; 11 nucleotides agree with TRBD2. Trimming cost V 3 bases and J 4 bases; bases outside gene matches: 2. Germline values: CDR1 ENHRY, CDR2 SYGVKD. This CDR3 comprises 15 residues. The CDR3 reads CAISDSGGVYNEQFF. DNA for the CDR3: TGTGCCATCAGTGATAGCGGGGGGGTTTACAATGAGCAGTTCTTC.

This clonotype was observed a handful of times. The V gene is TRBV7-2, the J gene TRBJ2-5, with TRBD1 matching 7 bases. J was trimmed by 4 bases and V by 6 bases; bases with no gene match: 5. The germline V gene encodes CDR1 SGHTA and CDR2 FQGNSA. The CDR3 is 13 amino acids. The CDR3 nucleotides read TGTGCCAGCAGAAACCCAGGGGGAGAGACCCAGTACTTC. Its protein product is CASRNPGGETQYF.

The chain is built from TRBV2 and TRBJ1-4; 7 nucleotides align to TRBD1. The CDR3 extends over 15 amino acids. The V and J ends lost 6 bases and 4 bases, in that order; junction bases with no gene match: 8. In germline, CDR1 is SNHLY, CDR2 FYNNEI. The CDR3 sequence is CASRKTGDFNEKLFF. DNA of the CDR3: TGTGCCAGCAGAAAAACAGGGGACTTTAATGAAAAACTGTTTTTT.

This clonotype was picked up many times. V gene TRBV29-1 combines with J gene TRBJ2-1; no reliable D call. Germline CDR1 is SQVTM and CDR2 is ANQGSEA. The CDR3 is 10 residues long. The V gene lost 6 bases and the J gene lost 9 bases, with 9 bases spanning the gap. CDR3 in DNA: TGCAGCGTCTTTGTGGGTGAGCAGTTCTTC. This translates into CSVFVGEQFF.

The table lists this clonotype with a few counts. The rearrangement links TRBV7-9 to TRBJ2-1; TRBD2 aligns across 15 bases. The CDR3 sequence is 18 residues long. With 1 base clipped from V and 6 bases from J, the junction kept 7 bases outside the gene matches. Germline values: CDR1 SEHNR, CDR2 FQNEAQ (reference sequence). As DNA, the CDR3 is TGTGCCAGCAGCTTAGGGGGACTAGCGGGAGGTTTGGCCAATGAGCAGTTCTTC. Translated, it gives CASSLGGLAGGLANEQFF.

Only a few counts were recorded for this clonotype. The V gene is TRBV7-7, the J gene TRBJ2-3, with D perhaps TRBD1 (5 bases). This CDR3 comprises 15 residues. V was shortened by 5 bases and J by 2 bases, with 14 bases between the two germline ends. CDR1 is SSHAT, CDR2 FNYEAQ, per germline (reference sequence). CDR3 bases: TGTGCCAGCAGCCCATGGGGCGGCGACACAGATACGCAGTATTTT. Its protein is CASSPWGGDTDTQYF.

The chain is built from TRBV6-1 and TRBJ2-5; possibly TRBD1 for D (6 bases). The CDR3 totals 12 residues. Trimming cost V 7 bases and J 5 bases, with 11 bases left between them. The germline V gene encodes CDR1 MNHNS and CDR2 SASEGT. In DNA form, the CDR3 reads TGTGCCAGCACCTGGACAGCCGAGACCCAGTACTTC. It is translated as CASTWTAETQYF.

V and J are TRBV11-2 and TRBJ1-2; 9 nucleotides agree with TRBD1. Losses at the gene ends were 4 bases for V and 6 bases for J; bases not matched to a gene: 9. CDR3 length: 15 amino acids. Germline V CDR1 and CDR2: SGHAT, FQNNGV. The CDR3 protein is CASSSWDRVSDGYTF. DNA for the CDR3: TGTGCCAGCAGCTCATGGGACAGGGTATCGGATGGCTACACCTTC.

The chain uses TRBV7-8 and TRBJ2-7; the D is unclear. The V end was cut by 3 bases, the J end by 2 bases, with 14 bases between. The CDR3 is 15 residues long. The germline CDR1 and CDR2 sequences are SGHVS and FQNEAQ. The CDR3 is CASSLDSLDAYEQYF. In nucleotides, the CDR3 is TGTGCCAGCAGCTTGGATAGTCTGGATGCCTACGAGCAGTACTTC.

CDR3 amino acids: CASSETPLTGLNEKLFF. In DNA form, the CDR3 reads TGTGCCAGCAGCGAGACCCCCCTGACAGGCCTTAATGAAAAACTGTTTTTT. This chain uses TRBV9 with TRBJ1-4; tentatively, D is TRBD1 (6 bases). The CDR3 spans 17 residues. Germline CDR1 and CDR2: SGDLS and YYNGEE. V was clipped by 3 bases and J by 4 bases, with 19 bases between them.

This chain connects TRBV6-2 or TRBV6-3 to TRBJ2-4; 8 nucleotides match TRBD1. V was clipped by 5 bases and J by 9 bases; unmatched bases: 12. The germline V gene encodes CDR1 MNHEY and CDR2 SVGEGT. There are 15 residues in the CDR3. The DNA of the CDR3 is TGTGCCAGCAGTACCACCGGGACAGGATTGGCCATTCAGTACTTC. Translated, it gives CASSTTGTGLAIQYF.

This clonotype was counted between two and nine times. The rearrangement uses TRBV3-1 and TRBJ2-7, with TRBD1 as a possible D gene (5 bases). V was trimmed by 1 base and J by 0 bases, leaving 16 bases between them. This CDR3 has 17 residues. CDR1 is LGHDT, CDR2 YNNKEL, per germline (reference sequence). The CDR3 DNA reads TGTGCCAGCAGCCAAGCCTCGCAGGGTTGGAGCTCCTACGAGCAGTACTTC. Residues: CASSQASQGWSSYEQYF.

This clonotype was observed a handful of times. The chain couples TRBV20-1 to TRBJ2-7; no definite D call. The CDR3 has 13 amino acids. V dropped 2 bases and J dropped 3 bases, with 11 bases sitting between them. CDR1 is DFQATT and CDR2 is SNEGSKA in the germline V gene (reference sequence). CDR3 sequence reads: CSARWTELYEQYF. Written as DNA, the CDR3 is TGCAGTGCTAGATGGACGGAGCTCTACGAGCAGTACTTC.

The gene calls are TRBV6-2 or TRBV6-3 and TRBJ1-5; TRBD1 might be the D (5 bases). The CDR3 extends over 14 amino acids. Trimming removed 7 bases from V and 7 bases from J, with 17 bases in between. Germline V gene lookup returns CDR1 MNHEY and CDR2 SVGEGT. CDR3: CASTTGPVIQPQHF. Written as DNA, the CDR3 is TGTGCCAGCACCACGGGGCCAGTAATCCAGCCCCAGCATTTT.

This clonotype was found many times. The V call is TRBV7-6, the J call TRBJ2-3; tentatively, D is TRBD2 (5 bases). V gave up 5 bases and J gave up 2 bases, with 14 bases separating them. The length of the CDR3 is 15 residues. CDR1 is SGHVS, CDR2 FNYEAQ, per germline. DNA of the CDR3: TGTGCCAGCAGCCGCGAGGGCCTTTTCACAGATACGCAGTATTTT. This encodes CASSREGLFTDTQYF. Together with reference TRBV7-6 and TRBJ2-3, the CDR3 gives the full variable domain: GAGVSQSPRYKVTKRGQDVALRCDPISGHVSLYWYRQALGQGPEFLTYFNYEAQQDKSGLPNDRFSAERPEGSISTLTIQRTEQRDSAMYRCASSREGLFTDTQYFGPGTRLTVL.

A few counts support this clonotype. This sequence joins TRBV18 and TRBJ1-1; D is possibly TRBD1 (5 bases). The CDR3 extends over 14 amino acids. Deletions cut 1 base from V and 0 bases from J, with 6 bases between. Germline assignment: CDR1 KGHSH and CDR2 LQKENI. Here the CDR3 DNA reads TGTGCCAGCTCACCACAGGGGATGAACACTGAAGCTTTCTTT. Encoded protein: CASSPQGMNTEAFF.

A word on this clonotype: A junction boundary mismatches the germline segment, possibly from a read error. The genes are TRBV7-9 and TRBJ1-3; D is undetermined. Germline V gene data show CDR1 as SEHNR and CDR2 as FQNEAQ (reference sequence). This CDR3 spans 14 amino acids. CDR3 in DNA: TGTGCCAGCAGCCTAGCCCGTTCTGGAAACACCATATATTTT. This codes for CASSLARSGNTIYF. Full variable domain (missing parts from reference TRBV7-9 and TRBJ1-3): DTGVSQNPRHKITKRGQNVTFRCDPISEHNRLYWYRQTLGQGPEFLTYFQNEAQLEKSRLLSDRFSAERPKGSFSTLEIQRTEQGDSAMYLCASSLARSGNTIYFGEGSWLTVV.

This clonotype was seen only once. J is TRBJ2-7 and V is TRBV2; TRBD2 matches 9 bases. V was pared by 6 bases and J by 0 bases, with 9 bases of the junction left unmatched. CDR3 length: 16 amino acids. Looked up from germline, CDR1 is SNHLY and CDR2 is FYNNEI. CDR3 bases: TGTGCCAGCAGAGACCCCGGGACTAGCTCCTCCTACGAGCAGTACTTC. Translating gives CASRDPGTSSSYEQYF.

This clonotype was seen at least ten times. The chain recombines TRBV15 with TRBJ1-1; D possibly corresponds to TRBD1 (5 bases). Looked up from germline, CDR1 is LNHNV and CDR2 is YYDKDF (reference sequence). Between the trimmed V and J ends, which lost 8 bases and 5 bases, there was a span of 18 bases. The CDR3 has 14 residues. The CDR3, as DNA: TGTGCCACCGCCTTGGATGAGGGGAGGACTGAAGCTTTCTTT. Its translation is CATALDEGRTEAFF.

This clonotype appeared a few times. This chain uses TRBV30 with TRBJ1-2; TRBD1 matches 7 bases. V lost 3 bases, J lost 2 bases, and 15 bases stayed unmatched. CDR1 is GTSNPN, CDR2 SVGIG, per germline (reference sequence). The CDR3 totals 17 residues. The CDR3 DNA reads TGTGCCTGGAGCCGCGGGACAGCAGTTCGTCCAAACTATGGCTACACCTTC. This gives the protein CAWSRGTAVRPNYGYTF.

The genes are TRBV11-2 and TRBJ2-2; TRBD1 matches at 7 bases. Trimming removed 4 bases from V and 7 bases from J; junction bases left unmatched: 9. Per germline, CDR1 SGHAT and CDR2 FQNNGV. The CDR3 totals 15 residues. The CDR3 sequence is CASSSDRVYDGELFF. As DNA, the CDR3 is TGTGCCAGCAGCTCCGACAGGGTATATGACGGGGAGCTGTTTTTT.

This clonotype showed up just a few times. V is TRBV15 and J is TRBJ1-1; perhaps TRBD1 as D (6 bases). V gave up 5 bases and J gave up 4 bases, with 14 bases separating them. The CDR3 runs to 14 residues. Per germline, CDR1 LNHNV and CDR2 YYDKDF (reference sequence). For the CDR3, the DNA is TGTGCCACCAGCGGCTACAGGGTTGGCACTGAAGCTTTCTTT. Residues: CATSGYRVGTEAFF. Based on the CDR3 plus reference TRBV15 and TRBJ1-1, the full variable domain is DAMVIQNPRYQVTQFGKPVTLSCSQTLNHNVMYWYQQKSSQAPKLLFHYYDKDFNNEADTPDNFQSRRPNTSFCFLDIRSPGLGDTAMYLCATSGYRVGTEAFFGQGTRLTVV.

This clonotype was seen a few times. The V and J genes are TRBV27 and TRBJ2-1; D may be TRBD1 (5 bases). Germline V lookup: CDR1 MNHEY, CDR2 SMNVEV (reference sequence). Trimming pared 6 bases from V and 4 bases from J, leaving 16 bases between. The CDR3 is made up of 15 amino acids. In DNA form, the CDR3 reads TGTGCCAGCAGCCCCACAGGAGCCTTTTACAATGAGCAGTTCTTC. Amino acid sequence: CASSPTGAFYNEQFF.

CDR3 DNA sequence: TGCGCCAGCAGCTCGCCTCTCGGAGAAGCTTTCTTT. It specifies CASSSPLGEAFF. The genes are TRBV5-1 and TRBJ1-1; D remains unclear. The CDR3 loop spans 12 amino acids. CDR1 is SGHRS, CDR2 YFSETQ, per germline. V shed 3 bases and J shed 8 bases, with 11 bases lying between them.